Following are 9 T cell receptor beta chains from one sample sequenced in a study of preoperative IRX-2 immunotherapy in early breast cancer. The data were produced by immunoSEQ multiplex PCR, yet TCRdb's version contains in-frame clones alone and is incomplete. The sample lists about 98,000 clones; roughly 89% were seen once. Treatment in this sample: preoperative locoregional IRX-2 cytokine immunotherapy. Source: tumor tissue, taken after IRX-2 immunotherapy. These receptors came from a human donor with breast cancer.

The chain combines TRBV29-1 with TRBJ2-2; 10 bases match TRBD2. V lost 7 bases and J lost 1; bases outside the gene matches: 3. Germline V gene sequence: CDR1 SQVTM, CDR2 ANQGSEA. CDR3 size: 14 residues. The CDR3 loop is CSGRTSGNTGELFF. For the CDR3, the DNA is TGCAGCGGCCGGACTAGCGGGAACACCGGGGAGCTGTTTTTT.

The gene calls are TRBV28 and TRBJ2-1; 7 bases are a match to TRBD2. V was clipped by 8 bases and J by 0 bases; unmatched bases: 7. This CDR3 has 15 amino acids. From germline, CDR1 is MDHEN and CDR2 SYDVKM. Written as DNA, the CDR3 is TGTGCCAGCCGTCTGGGGGGGGGCTCCTACAATGAGCAGTTCTTC. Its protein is CASRLGGGSYNEQFF. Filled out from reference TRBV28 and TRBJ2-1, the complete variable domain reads DVKVTQSSRYLVKRTGEKVFLECVQDMDHENMFWYRQDPGLGLRLIYFSYDVKMKEKGDIPEGYSVSREKKERFSLILESASTNQTSMYLCASRLGGGSYNEQFFGPGTRLTVL.

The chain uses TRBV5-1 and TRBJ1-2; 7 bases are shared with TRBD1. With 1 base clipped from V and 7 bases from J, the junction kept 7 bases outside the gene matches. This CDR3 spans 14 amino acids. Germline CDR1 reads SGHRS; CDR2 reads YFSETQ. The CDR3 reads CASSLLGGAGGYTF. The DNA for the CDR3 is TGCGCCAGCAGCTTGTTAGGGGGCGCCGGTGGCTACACCTTC.

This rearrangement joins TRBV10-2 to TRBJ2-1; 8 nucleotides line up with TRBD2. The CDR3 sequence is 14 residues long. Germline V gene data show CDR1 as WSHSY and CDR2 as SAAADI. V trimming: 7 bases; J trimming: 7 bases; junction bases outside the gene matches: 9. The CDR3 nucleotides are TGCGCCAGCAAACATGGACTAGCTGGGAATGAGCAGTTCTTC. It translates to CASKHGLAGNEQFF.

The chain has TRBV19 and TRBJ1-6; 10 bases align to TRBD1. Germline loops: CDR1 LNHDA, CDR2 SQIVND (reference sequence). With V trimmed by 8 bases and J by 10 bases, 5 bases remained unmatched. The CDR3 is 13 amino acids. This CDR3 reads CASSGQGGSPLHF. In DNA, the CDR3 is TGTGCCAGTTCTGGACAGGGGGGATCACCCCTCCACTTT.

The CDR3 DNA is TGCGCCAGCAGTGCGGGCACTGCAGATACGCAGTATTTT. Translated, it gives CASSAGTADTQYF. This chain joins TRBV10-1 and TRBJ2-3; D not certain. V gave up 4 bases and J gave up 4 bases, with 9 bases separating them. CDR3 size: 13 residues. CDR1 and CDR2 from the germline V gene are WNHNN and SYGVQD (reference sequence).

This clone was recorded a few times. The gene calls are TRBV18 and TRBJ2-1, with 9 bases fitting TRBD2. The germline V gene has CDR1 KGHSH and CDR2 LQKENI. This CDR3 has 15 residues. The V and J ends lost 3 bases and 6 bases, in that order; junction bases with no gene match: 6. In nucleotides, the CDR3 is TGTGCCAGCTCACCCCCCGGGACTAGCCTCAATGAGCAGTTCTTC. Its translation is CASSPPGTSLNEQFF.

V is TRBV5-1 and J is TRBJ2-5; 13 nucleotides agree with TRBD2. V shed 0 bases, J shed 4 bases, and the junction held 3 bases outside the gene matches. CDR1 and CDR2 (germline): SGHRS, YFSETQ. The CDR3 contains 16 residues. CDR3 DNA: TGCGCCAGCAGCTTGGGACTAGCGGGAGGCCTAGAGACCCAGTACTTC. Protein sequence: CASSLGLAGGLETQYF.

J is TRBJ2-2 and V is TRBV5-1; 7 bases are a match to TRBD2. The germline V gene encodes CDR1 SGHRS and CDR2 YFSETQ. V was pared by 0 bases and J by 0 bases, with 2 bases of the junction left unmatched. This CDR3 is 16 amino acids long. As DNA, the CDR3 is TGCGCCAGCAGCTTGGCTCTAGCGGCGAACACCGGGGAGCTGTTTTTT. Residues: CASSLALAANTGELFF.